The next 26 T cell receptor beta chains were all read from a single sample in a study of a mutant IDH1 vaccine in newly diagnosed glioma. TCRdb's copy holds only in-frame clones and misses some; the assay was immunoSEQ multiplex PCR. The data contain tens of thousands of clones, 65% to 80% of them seen just once; the ten biggest clones take up roughly 7.8%. No antigen has been assigned to these receptors. Time point reported: week 35, safety follow-up. Topical imiquimod was applied with each vaccine dose, which held 300 ug of mutant IDH1 20-mer peptide. The specimen was PBMCs, collected from a glioma patient whose treatment included an IDH1 peptide vaccine. These receptors were obtained from a man aged 50-60 years with glioma.

This clone was seen just once. The J gene is TRBJ2-5, the V gene TRBV9; D not certain. Trimming cost V 2 bases and J 2 bases, with 13 bases left between them. This CDR3 has 15 amino acids. The V gene's germline CDR1 is SGDLS and CDR2 YYNGEE. The CDR3 DNA follows: TGTGCCAGCAGCGTCGGCGCGCTGACTCAAGAGACCCAGTACTTC. Translating it yields CASSVGALTQETQYF. Drawing the rest from reference TRBV9 and TRBJ2-5, the complete variable domain is DSGVTQTPKHLITATGQRVTLRCSPRSGDLSVYWYQQSLDQGLQFLIQYYNGEERAKGNILERFSAQQFPDLHSELNLSSLELGDSALYFCASSVGALTQETQYFGPGTRLLVL.

The V call is TRBV6-5, the J call TRBJ1-4; possibly TRBD1 for D (5 bases). The CDR3 loop spans 15 amino acids. Trimming left V 6 bases short and J 5 bases short, with 16 bases between. Germline values: CDR1 MNHEY, CDR2 SVGAGI. CDR3 DNA sequence: TGTGCCAGCAGCCGACAGAGCTTGGTCAATGAAAAACTGTTTTTT. This encodes CASSRQSLVNEKLFF.

Only a few counts were recorded for this clone. The rearrangement links TRBV19 to TRBJ2-7; 10 bases match TRBD1. CDR3 length: 13 residues. Looked up from germline, CDR1 is LNHDA and CDR2 is SQIVND (reference sequence). Trimming removed 8 bases from V and 6 bases from J; junction bases left unmatched: 7. The CDR3 protein is CASSTGGFFEQYF. The CDR3 bases are TGTGCCAGTTCGACAGGGGGCTTCTTCGAGCAGTACTTC.

The gene calls are TRBV4-3 and TRBJ1-4; D perhaps matches TRBD1 (5 bases). The V end was cut by 3 bases, the J end by 8 bases, with 16 bases between. The length of the CDR3 is 15 residues. The germline CDR1 and CDR2 sequences are LGHNA and YSLEER. CDR3 coding DNA: TGCGCCAGCAGCCATGACCTGGGGCCGGAGGAAAAACTGTTTTTT. Protein sequence: CASSHDLGPEEKLFF.

The chain combines TRBV15 with TRBJ2-5; TRBD1 agrees at 10 bases. The ends lost 3 bases at V and 5 bases at J; junction bases unmatched: 6. This CDR3 has 15 residues. The germline V gene has CDR1 LNHNV and CDR2 YYDKDF (reference sequence). The CDR3 DNA follows: TGTGCCACCAGCAGCGGGACAGGGGCATGGGAGACCCAGTACTTC. Its translation is CATSSGTGAWETQYF.

The rearrangement joins TRBV30 to TRBJ1-5, with 10 positions matching TRBD1. Germline lookup yields CDR1 GTSNPN and CDR2 SVGIG (reference sequence). This CDR3 is 16 amino acids long. The ends lost 3 bases at V and 2 bases at J; junction bases unmatched: 7. CDR3 sequence: CAWSLDGQGGNQPQHF. DNA of the CDR3: TGTGCCTGGAGCTTAGACGGACAGGGGGGCAATCAGCCCCAGCATTTT. Full variable domain (missing parts from reference TRBV30 and TRBJ1-5): SQTIHQWPATLVQPVGSPLSLECTVEGTSNPNLYWYRQAAGRGLQLLFYSVGIGQISSEVPQNLSASRPQDRQFILSSKKLLLSDSGFYLCAWSLDGQGGNQPQHFGDGTRLSIL.

V is TRBV28 and J is TRBJ1-2, with D maybe TRBD1 (6 bases). CDR3 length: 12 amino acids. Germline CDR1 and CDR2: MDHEN and SYDVKM. CDR3 in DNA: TGTGCAAGAAACAGGGTTGAAGTCGGCTACACCTTC. Amino acid sequence: CARNRVEVGYTF.

The J gene is TRBJ1-6, the V gene TRBV2, with D possibly TRBD1 on 5 matching bases. Trimming pared 0 bases from V and 11 bases from J, leaving 17 bases between. The CDR3 has 16 residues. Germline CDR1 reads SNHLY; CDR2 reads FYNNEI. This chain's CDR3 is CASSEARSTQGAPLHF. CDR3 nucleotides: TGTGCCAGCAGTGAAGCGAGGAGCACCCAGGGAGCACCCCTCCACTTT.

This chain connects TRBV6-5 to TRBJ2-2; no reliable D call. The V gene's germline CDR1 is MNHEY and CDR2 SVGAGI. Between the trimmed V and J ends, which lost 5 bases and 1 base, there was a span of 11 bases. The CDR3 is 15 residues long. DNA of the CDR3: TGTGCCAGCAGTGTTGGCAGCATGAACACCGGGGAGCTGTTTTTT. Its translation: CASSVGSMNTGELFF.

The chain recombines TRBV29-1 with TRBJ2-7; 11 bases map to TRBD1. The CDR3 is 13 residues long. From germline, CDR1 is SQVTM and CDR2 ANQGSEA. V lost 7 bases to trimming and J lost 2 bases; unmatched junction nucleotides: 4. This CDR3 is CSALGQGAYEQYF. CDR3 coding DNA: TGCAGCGCCCTGGGACAGGGGGCCTACGAGCAGTACTTC.

The chain has TRBV7-9 and TRBJ2-1; D is ambiguous. Germline values: CDR1 SEHNR, CDR2 FQNEAQ (reference sequence). Trimming left V 6 bases short and J 4 bases short, with 19 bases between. CDR3 size: 16 residues. CDR3 loop: CASRGGLGGPYNEQFF. Here the CDR3 DNA reads TGTGCCAGCAGGGGTGGTCTCGGTGGGCCTTACAATGAGCAGTTCTTC.

The chain combines TRBV9 with TRBJ1-1; D call uncertain. Germline CDR1 SGDLS, CDR2 YYNGEE. The CDR3 contains 14 residues. Trimming removed 4 bases at V and 11 bases at J, with 21 bases between. CDR3 in amino acids: CASSPYETPRVAFF. DNA for the CDR3: TGTGCCAGCAGCCCCTACGAGACCCCAAGAGTGGCTTTCTTT.

The J gene is TRBJ1-1, the V gene TRBV10-3; D is undetermined. CDR3 length: 14 amino acids. V was clipped by 3 bases and J by 4 bases, with 12 bases between them. The germline V gene has CDR1 ENHRY and CDR2 SYGVKD. This CDR3 is CAISDPREGTEAFF. The CDR3 coding sequence is TGTGCCATCAGTGACCCCCGGGAGGGCACTGAAGCTTTCTTT.

Comments on this clone: Compared with germline, one end of the junction differs, possibly owing to a read error. V usage is TRBV11-2 and J usage is TRBJ2-7; 9 nucleotides align to TRBD2. Germline-derived CDR1 and CDR2 are SGHAT and FQNNGV. The CDR3 runs 14 residues. CDR3 region: CASSLDPLPRGGSF. Here the CDR3 DNA reads TGTGCCAGCAGCTTAGACCCGCTTCCGCGGGGGGGGTCCTTC. Full variable domain (rest looked up from reference TRBV11-2 and TRBJ2-7): EAGVAQSPRYKIIEKRQSVAFWCNPISGHATLYWYQQILGQGPKLLIQFQNNGVVDDSQLPKDRFSAERLKGVDSTLKIQPAKLEDSAVYLCASSLDPLPRGGSFGPGTRLTVT.

The chain links TRBV29-1 to TRBJ2-1, with 7 positions matching TRBD2. Germline V gene data show CDR1 as SQVTM and CDR2 as ANQGSEA. J lost 6 bases, V lost 4 bases, and 0 bases had no gene match. CDR3 length: 11 residues. The CDR3 loop is CSVGGGNEQFF. CDR3 bases: TGCAGCGTTGGGGGGGGCAATGAGCAGTTCTTC.

The rearrangement joins TRBV6-5 to TRBJ2-7; a weak D match, TRBD2 (5 bases). The CDR3 is 11 residues long. The V and J ends lost 4 bases and 6 bases respectively, with 7 bases between them. Germline CDR1 and CDR2: MNHEY and SVGAGI. The CDR3 DNA sequence: TGTGCCAGCAGTTTAGAGGGCGAGCAGTACTTC. Encoded protein: CASSLEGEQYF.

The chain employs TRBV7-9 and TRBJ2-1; D might be TRBD1 or TRBD2, each matching 5 bases. CDR1 and CDR2 from the germline V gene are SEHNR and FQNEAQ (reference sequence). This CDR3 spans 14 amino acids. Deletions cut 6 bases from V and 4 bases from J, with 13 bases between. The CDR3 nucleotides are TGTGCCAGCAGGGGTGGGGGAGCTTACAATGAGCAGTTCTTC. This codes for CASRGGGAYNEQFF.

V is TRBV7-8 and J is TRBJ2-5; 9 bases are shared with TRBD2. The CDR3 runs to 16 residues. CDR1 is SGHVS and CDR2 is FQNEAQ in the germline V gene. The V segment lost 7 bases and the J segment 0 bases; nucleotides outside the gene matches: 9. The CDR3 sequence: CASTHGAGGNQETQYF. In nucleotides, the CDR3 is TGTGCCAGCACCCACGGGGCGGGAGGGAACCAAGAGACCCAGTACTTC.

The chain recombines TRBV11-2 with TRBJ1-1; D remains ambiguous. The germline V gene has CDR1 SGHAT and CDR2 FQNNGV. The CDR3 has 13 residues. The V gene lost 5 bases and the J gene lost 5 bases, with 12 bases spanning the gap. The CDR3: CASSILSRTEAFF. The CDR3, as DNA: TGTGCCAGCAGCATACTGAGCCGTACTGAAGCTTTCTTT.

The chain couples TRBV5-1 to TRBJ2-3; D might be TRBD1 (5 bases). This CDR3 contains 16 residues. Trimming removed 6 bases at V and 1 base at J, with 18 bases between. Per the germline V gene, CDR1 is SGHRS and CDR2 is YFSETQ. The CDR3 sequence is CASNSRGNEGTDTQYF. DNA for the CDR3: TGCGCCAGCAATTCAAGGGGCAACGAGGGCACAGATACGCAGTATTTT.

This rearrangement joins TRBV5-4 to TRBJ2-3; D call uncertain. V was cut by 2 bases and J by 3 bases, with 7 bases left in between. CDR1 is SGHNT and CDR2 is YYREEE in the germline V gene (reference sequence). The CDR3 length is 13 residues. CDR3 sequence reads: CASSFVVTDTQYF. CDR3 sequence (DNA): TGTGCCAGCAGCTTCGTTGTTACAGATACGCAGTATTTT.

The genes are TRBV6-6 and TRBJ1-4, with a tentative D call TRBD1 (6 bases). Germline V gives CDR1 MNHNY, CDR2 SVGAGI (reference sequence). Between the trimmed V and J ends, which lost 6 bases and 2 bases, there was a span of 13 bases. CDR3 length: 15 amino acids. DNA of the CDR3: TGTGCCAGCAGCGGAATGGGGGGCACTAATGAAAAACTGTTTTTT. Translating gives CASSGMGGTNEKLFF.

The rearrangement joins TRBV10-3 to TRBJ2-1; D is possibly TRBD2 (5 bases). The CDR3 has 13 residues. Deletions cut 5 bases from V and 8 bases from J, with 13 bases between. The germline gives CDR1 ENHRY, CDR2 SYGVKD. The DNA for the CDR3 is TGTGCCATCAGTCCGGGTGCGAGGGATGAGCAGTTCTTC. Amino acid sequence: CAISPGARDEQFF.

The chain employs TRBV11-3 and TRBJ1-1; the D is unclear. This CDR3 has 13 amino acids. The V gene's germline CDR1 is SGHNT and CDR2 YENEEA. V was trimmed by 2 bases and J by 4 bases, leaving 8 bases between them. This CDR3 is CASSLFWGTEAFF. The CDR3 DNA sequence: TGTGCCAGCAGCTTATTTTGGGGCACTGAAGCTTTCTTT.

This clone was recorded once. J is TRBJ2-3 and V is TRBV5-1; no firm D call. The ends were cut back, 0 bases at V and 0 bases at J, with 11 bases in the middle. CDR3 size: 16 residues. CDR1 and CDR2 from the germline V gene are SGHRS and YFSETQ. In DNA form, the CDR3 reads TGCGCCAGCAGCTTGGCCGGCGCAGCTAGCACAGATACGCAGTATTTT. Amino acid sequence: CASSLAGAASTDTQYF.

The rearrangement joins TRBV18 to TRBJ1-5; D unclear. Germline CDR1 and CDR2: KGHSH and LQKENI. V was trimmed by 5 bases and J by 3 bases, leaving 8 bases between them. This CDR3 comprises 13 residues. CDR3 amino acids: CASSTAPNQPQHF. The DNA for the CDR3 is TGTGCCAGCTCAACGGCCCCCAATCAGCCCCAGCATTTT.